This T cell receptor (beta chain) came from a study of graft-versus-host responses after intestinal transplantation (dated by TCRdb to about 2021). Some background on the complete study: The transplants that recipients received were multivisceral, liver-intestinal, or isolated intestinal. Every recipient was given anti-thymocyte globulin induction, followed by about 3 years of maintenance tacrolimus and steroids. Graft-versus-host and host-versus-graft alloreactive T cell clones were tracked in the graft, circulation and bone marrow after intestinal transplantation using bulk TCR-beta CDR3 sequencing. Alloreactive clones were identified by sequencing pre-transplant mixed lymphocyte reaction products and comparing them with unstimulated pre-transplant donor and recipient T cells. A cohort of 24 intestinal transplant recipients, including one retransplant, was enrolled, and a few patients lacking pretransplant specimens were excluded. A peak of at least 4% donor T cells among recipient peripheral blood mononuclear cells was the definition used for donor T cell macrochimerism. Rather than being sequenced by the commercial service, samples from a few later patients were sequenced in-house on an Illumina MiSeq and processed with MiXCR.

The germline V gene specifies MGHRA as CDR1 and YSYEKL as CDR2. Ends trimmed: V by 0 bases, J by 1 base; bases unmatched to a gene: 5. There are 17 amino acids in the CDR3, from cysteine to phenylalanine inclusive. Only the CDR3 DNA is retained, 51 bases long and in frame from the first base. General conclusions and limits of the study: In the allografts of patients with donor T cell macrochimerism, GvH to HvG T cell clonal ratios were high. The conclusions were limited by the relatively low number and heterogeneity of the intestinal transplant patients. GvH clones turned up in recipient bone marrow, with some appearing earlier in ileal mucosa or blood, a pattern consistent with an intestinal mucosal origin. Early after transplant, declines in HvG clones were associated with peak levels of circulating GvH clones.

Preparation of the library involved the immunoSEQ multiplex PCR assay. For most patients, genomic DNA was isolated using the Qiagen DNeasy Blood and Tissue Kit and was shipped frozen to Adaptive Biotechnologies for TCR sequencing. Adaptive Biotechnologies carried out high-throughput TCR-beta CDR3 sequencing of genomic DNA for most patients. Per the source publication's procedure: Adaptive's ImmunoSEQ software was the source of the TCR sequencing data for over 15 patients, while a few other patients were processed with MiXCR and VDJtools. CD4 versus CD8 sorting errors were corrected by removing sequences found in both subsets at a frequency ratio below 5:1. CDR3 nucleotide sequences shared by donor and recipient were removed because the origin of these sequences could not be assigned. Alloreactive clones required at least 2-fold expansion over unstimulated cells and minimum CFSE-low frequency of 0.002% (template counts) or 0.001% (read counts). Clones were considered mappable if detected in sequenced pre-transplant spleen, lymph node, or MLR CFSE-low populations of the donor or recipient. Cumulative frequency of alloreactive clones was calculated as a percentage of all sequences weighted by copy number. TCRdb's version of the immuneACCESS table is confined to in-frame rearrangements and falls short of the full clone set. An unresolved V gene accounts for under half of the shortfall where checked; the remainder is of unknown origin. V and J calls plus clone size are reproduced from that table; the DNA served to infer D and trimming. Recorded for this sample are about 110,000 clones; approximately 90% of them occurred a single time. The ten largest clones add up to 0.6% to 0.8% of the sample.

A note on this clone: Its antigen remains undetermined. It has no much larger one-base neighbor in the sample; base qualities were not kept.

The time point label on this specimen signifies: cells obtained before transplantation from donor or recipient. CD3+CD4+ and CD3+CD8+ populations were FACS-sorted from unstimulated pre-transplant donor and recipient cells taken from spleen or lymph nodes. The clonotype was recovered from a human donor who was the organ donor for an intestinal transplant. Rearrangement joined TRBV4-1 to TRBJ2-3; 9 junctional bases match TRBD2. The source material was unstimulated CD4+ T cells sorted from spleen or lymph node cells, sampled before transplant. The CDR3 amino acid sequence is: CASSQDAASGGTDTQYF. The bases read TGCGCCAGCAGCCAAGACGCGGCTAGCGGGGGCACAGATACGCAGTATTTT.